This entry lists 32 T cell receptor beta chains sequenced from one sample in a study of response to subunit inactivated influenza vaccine. TCRdb re-called the RT-PCR reads through MiXCR, storing one row per CDR3 protein. The repertoire holds around 580,000 distinct CDR3 sequences, about 12% seen once, with 10% in the top ten. The sequenced sample was PBMCs from blood, obtained on the day of vaccination. These receptors were obtained from a man in his fifties who received an inactivated influenza vaccine.

This chain joins TRBV20-1 and TRBJ2-1, with 11 bases that match TRBD2. The germline V gene has CDR1 DFQATT and CDR2 SNEGSKA (reference sequence). The junction had 7 bases not matched to a gene; V was cut back by 6 bases and J by 6 bases. The CDR3 runs 14 residues. In DNA form, the CDR3 reads TGCAGTGCAATCCTAGCGGGGGGAGCCAATGAGCAGTTCTTC. The encoded protein is CSAILAGGANEQFF.

This clonotype was seen only a few times. The rearrangement joins TRBV5-6 to TRBJ2-1; 14 nucleotides line up with TRBD2. The CDR3 sequence is 17 residues long. V lost 4 bases, J lost 9 bases, and 12 bases stayed unmatched. Germline CDR1 SGHDT, CDR2 YYEEEE. CDR3 amino acids: CASSRRLAGGPIAEQFF. DNA for the CDR3: TGTGCCAGCAGCCGCAGACTAGCGGGAGGGCCGATTGCTGAGCAGTTCTTC.

This clonotype was counted only a few times. The chain uses TRBV5-5 and TRBJ2-1; 8 nucleotides line up with TRBD2. Germline V gene lookup returns CDR1 SGHKS and CDR2 YYEKEE (reference sequence). V lost 1 base to trimming and J lost 3 bases; unmatched junction nucleotides: 9. This CDR3 contains 17 residues. The CDR3 bases are TGTGCCAGCAGCTTGAGGGAGCGGGGGATTCTCTACAATGAGCAGTTCTTC. It codes for CASSLRERGILYNEQFF.

This sequence joins TRBV30 and TRBJ1-5; TRBD1 aligns across 9 bases. CDR3 length: 15 amino acids. CDR1 is GTSNPN, CDR2 SVGIG, per germline (reference sequence). Trimming cost V 1 base and J 3 bases; bases outside gene matches: 4. Written as DNA, the CDR3 is TGTGCCTGGAGTGCGGGGACAGGGCTCAATCAGCCCCAGCATTTT. It codes for CAWSAGTGLNQPQHF. Using reference TRBV30 and TRBJ1-5 for the parts outside the CDR3, the full variable domain is SQTIHQWPATLVQPVGSPLSLECTVEGTSNPNLYWYRQAAGRGLQLLFYSVGIGQISSEVPQNLSASRPQDRQFILSSKKLLLSDSGFYLCAWSAGTGLNQPQHFGDGTRLSIL.

This clonotype was seen more than once but under ten times. The CDR3 sequence is CAISESSAVYEQYF. CDR3 DNA sequence: TGTGCCATCAGTGAGTCCAGCGCAGTCTACGAGCAGTACTTC. The chain has TRBV10-3 and TRBJ2-7; no reliable D call. In germline, CDR1 is ENHRY, CDR2 SYGVKD. V lost 0 bases to trimming and J lost 3 bases, with 9 bases between them. This CDR3 has 14 amino acids.

The chain employs TRBV4-3 and TRBJ1-2; D uncertain. CDR3 length: 14 amino acids. Germline loops: CDR1 LGHNA, CDR2 YSLEER. The V gene lost 5 bases and the J gene lost 2 bases, with 12 bases spanning the gap. CDR3: CASSYGTGNYGYTF. The CDR3, as DNA: TGCGCCAGCAGCTACGGAACTGGAAACTATGGCTACACCTTC.

There are a few counts of this clonotype. The rearrangement joins TRBV5-1 to TRBJ2-7; 7 bases are shared with TRBD1. The V segment lost 4 bases and the J segment 4 bases; nucleotides outside the gene matches: 11. The CDR3 loop spans 15 amino acids. CDR1 and CDR2 (germline): SGHRS, YFSETQ. The CDR3 nucleotides are TGCGCCAGCAGCACCTTCAGGGGGTTCCAGTACGAGCAGTACTTC. It is translated as CASSTFRGFQYEQYF.

In its sample, this clonotype was seen a few times. V and J are TRBV3-1 and TRBJ1-3; D is uncertain. This CDR3 is 14 amino acids long. The germline gives CDR1 LGHDT, CDR2 YNNKEL (reference sequence). The germline V and J ends were trimmed by 4 bases and 0 bases, with 7 bases remaining between them. The CDR3 nucleotides are TGTGCCAGCAGCCGCCAGTACTCTGGAAACACCATATATTTT. Protein: CASSRQYSGNTIYF.

This clonotype was picked up a small number of times. The rearrangement links TRBV30 to TRBJ2-1, with D unclear. The V end was cut by 2 bases, the J end by 5 bases, with 7 bases between. Germline values: CDR1 GTSNPN, CDR2 SVGIG (reference sequence). The CDR3 consists of 12 residues. The CDR3 sequence is CAWSRANNEQFF. The CDR3, as DNA: TGTGCCTGGAGTAGGGCAAACAATGAGCAGTTCTTC.

The chain joins TRBV29-1 to TRBJ2-2; perhaps TRBD2 as D (6 bases). Germline loops: CDR1 SQVTM, CDR2 ANQGSEA. Trimming took 6 bases from V and 1 from J, leaving 12 bases between them. This CDR3 has 14 amino acids. Here the CDR3 reads CSVALSGNTGELFF. CDR3 in DNA: TGCAGCGTGGCACTTAGCGGGAACACCGGGGAGCTGTTTTTT.

This clonotype showed up many times. J is TRBJ2-3 and V is TRBV12-3 or TRBV12-4, with TRBD2 matching 9 bases. The CDR3 has 16 amino acids. V shed 5 bases, J shed 4 bases, and the junction held 10 bases outside the gene matches. CDR3 in DNA: TGTGCCAGCAGTCCACGAGCGGGGGGCCTCGCAGATACGCAGTATTTT. The encoded protein is CASSPRAGGLADTQYF.

The chain links TRBV7-8 to TRBJ1-2; D perhaps matches TRBD1 (5 bases). CDR1 and CDR2 from the germline V gene are SGHVS and FQNEAQ. The CDR3 consists of 16 residues. Trimming took off 5 bases at V and 8 bases at J, with 24 bases between the two ends. CDR3 DNA: TGTGCCAGCAGCAGACACCGGGACCGCCCACCGGAGGGCTACACCTTC. It translates to CASSRHRDRPPEGYTF.

The genes are TRBV20-1 and TRBJ2-5, with D maybe TRBD1 (5 bases). The V gene's germline CDR1 is DFQATT and CDR2 SNEGSKA (reference sequence). CDR3 length: 12 residues. The germline V and J ends were trimmed by 3 bases and 5 bases, with 10 bases remaining between them. The CDR3 coding sequence is TGCAGTGCTAGGACAGTGGGGGAGACCCAGTACTTC. Translating gives CSARTVGETQYF.

This clonotype showed up just once. At one end, the junction sequence differs from germline, possibly due to a read error. This chain connects TRBV28 to TRBJ2-7; the D gene is possibly TRBD1 (6 bases). Germline CDR1 MDHEN, CDR2 SYDVKM. The CDR3 is made up of 14 amino acids. DNA of the CDR3: TGTGCCAGCAGTTTTCCCAGGGGCACCTACGAGCACTACTTC. Encoded protein: CASSFPRGTYEHYF.

The genes are TRBV10-1 and TRBJ2-1, with a weak D call TRBD2 (5 bases). V lost 0 bases to trimming and J lost 4 bases, with 7 bases between them. The CDR3 length is 14 residues. The germline gives CDR1 WNHNN, CDR2 SYGVQD (reference sequence). CDR3 region: CASSESPGYNEQFF. CDR3 nucleotides: TGCGCCAGCAGTGAGTCGCCGGGGTACAATGAGCAGTTCTTC.

This clonotype was counted a few times. The chain has TRBV27 and TRBJ2-5; TRBD2 might be the D (5 bases). Trimming pared 0 bases from V and 1 base from J, leaving 9 bases between. CDR1 is MNHEY, CDR2 SMNVEV, per germline (reference sequence). The CDR3 has 15 amino acids. The CDR3 loop is CASSLSGEFQETQYF. The CDR3 nucleotides are TGTGCCAGCAGTTTATCGGGAGAGTTCCAAGAGACCCAGTACTTC.

This clonotype came up a few times. The chain recombines TRBV5-4 with TRBJ2-2, with D uncertain. Germline V gene data show CDR1 as SGHNT and CDR2 as YYREEE (reference sequence). This CDR3 is built from 14 residues. The V gene lost 0 bases and the J gene lost 7 bases, with 10 bases spanning the gap. CDR3 amino acids: CASSLENKRGELFF. The CDR3 coding sequence is TGTGCCAGCAGCTTGGAGAATAAACGCGGGGAGCTGTTTTTT.

There are many counts of this clonotype. The chain is built from TRBV29-1 and TRBJ2-1, with 8 positions matching TRBD1. V lost 6 bases to trimming and J lost 7 bases; unmatched junction nucleotides: 5. This CDR3 contains 12 residues. Per the germline V gene, CDR1 is SQVTM and CDR2 is ANQGSEA. The CDR3: CSVRQGWNEQFF. Here the CDR3 DNA reads TGCAGCGTCCGACAGGGGTGGAATGAGCAGTTCTTC.

This clonotype has only a few counts. The chain has TRBV4-1 and TRBJ2-3, with 9 bases that match TRBD2. The V segment lost 0 bases and the J segment 1 base; nucleotides outside the gene matches: 8. From germline, CDR1 is MGHRA and CDR2 YSYEKL. CDR3 length: 18 residues. CDR3 nucleotides: TGCGCCAGCAGCCAAGACACTAGCGGGTTTGGTGGCACAGATACGCAGTATTTT. Its protein is CASSQDTSGFGGTDTQYF.

The rearrangement joins TRBV12-3 or TRBV12-4 to TRBJ2-2, with D maybe TRBD2 (5 bases). The V end was cut by 7 bases, the J end by 2 bases, with 17 bases between. CDR3 size: 16 residues. CDR3: CASTPVAYDNTGELFF. Here the CDR3 DNA reads TGTGCCAGCACCCCTGTAGCGTACGATAACACCGGGGAGCTGTTTTTT.

In this sample, this clonotype turned up a few times. The rearrangement links TRBV18 to TRBJ2-6; no reliable D call. Trimming removed 0 bases at V and 5 bases at J, with 8 bases between. Germline loops: CDR1 KGHSH, CDR2 LQKENI. CDR3 size: 15 residues. The chain's CDR3 is CASSPPGTRANVLTF. CDR3 in DNA: TGTGCCAGCTCACCACCGGGCACCAGGGCCAACGTCCTGACTTTC. Variable domain in full (rest from reference TRBV18 and TRBJ2-6): NAGVMQNPRHLVRRRGQEARLRCSPMKGHSHVYWYRQLPEEGLKFMVYLQKENIIDESGMPKERFSAEFPKEGPSILRIQQVVRGDSAAYFCASSPPGTRANVLTFGAGSRLTVL.

The chain is built from TRBV9 and TRBJ2-2; D is perhaps TRBD1 (7 bases). The CDR3 consists of 16 residues. V was pared by 1 base and J by 1 base, with 11 bases between. Germline lookup yields CDR1 SGDLS and CDR2 YYNGEE. CDR3 loop: CASSVSRGENTGELFF. CDR3 coding DNA: TGTGCCAGCAGCGTATCCAGGGGGGAGAACACCGGGGAGCTGTTTTTT. Full variable domain (outside the CDR3, taken from reference TRBV9 and TRBJ2-2): DSGVTQTPKHLITATGQRVTLRCSPRSGDLSVYWYQQSLDQGLQFLIQYYNGEERAKGNILERFSAQQFPDLHSELNLSSLELGDSALYFCASSVSRGENTGELFFGEGSRLTVL.

The chain employs TRBV6-1 and TRBJ2-2, with TRBD2 matching over 9 bases. CDR1 is MNHNS, CDR2 SASEGT, per germline. The CDR3 length is 16 residues. V lost 6 bases and J lost 5; bases outside the gene matches: 10. CDR3 residues: CASSLSGSGKTGELFF. The CDR3 DNA sequence: TGTGCCAGCAGCCTTAGCGGGAGTGGAAAGACCGGGGAGCTGTTTTTT.

In nucleotides, the CDR3 is TGTGCCAGCAGTGAATTCTCCAACTACGAGCAGTACTTC. Protein: CASSEFSNYEQYF. This chain joins TRBV2 and TRBJ2-7; D ambiguous. The V and J ends lost 2 bases and 3 bases respectively, with 8 bases between them. Germline assignment: CDR1 SNHLY and CDR2 FYNNEI. The CDR3 is 13 amino acids.

This clonotype has just a few counts. This may be a read error: a much more frequent sequence differs by one nucleotide. The rearrangement joins TRBV12-3 or TRBV12-4 to TRBJ2-7, with D unclear. The CDR3 has 13 residues. V was pared by 3 bases and J by 2 bases, with 8 bases between. In nucleotides, the CDR3 is TGTGCCAGCAGTTTCGGCAGTACCTACGAGCAGTACTTC. This gives the protein CASSFGSTYEQYF.

This clonotype was detected only a few times. The chain recombines TRBV9 with TRBJ2-3; no clear D. CDR3 size: 13 residues. The germline V gene has CDR1 SGDLS and CDR2 YYNGEE. V was cut by 0 bases and J by 6 bases, with 8 bases left in between. The CDR3 bases are TGTGCCAGCAGCGTAGGTCTATGGGATACGCAGTATTTT. Translated: CASSVGLWDTQYF.

The chain combines TRBV11-3 with TRBJ2-3; 9 nucleotides match TRBD2. Trimming cost V 5 bases and J 4 bases; bases outside gene matches: 4. The CDR3 extends over 14 amino acids. Germline V gives CDR1 SGHNT, CDR2 YENEEA. CDR3 DNA: TGTGCCAGCAGCAGTAGCGGGAGCGCAGATACGCAGTATTTT. Translated: CASSSSGSADTQYF.

This chain joins TRBV4-1 and TRBJ2-7; no reliable D call. Germline CDR1 and CDR2: MGHRA and YSYEKL. CDR3 length: 13 amino acids. V was shortened by 2 bases and J by 3 bases, with 8 bases between the two germline ends. This CDR3 is CASSQQVNYEQYF. The CDR3 DNA reads as TGCGCCAGCAGCCAACAGGTTAACTACGAGCAGTACTTC.

This clonotype was seen many times. In DNA form, the CDR3 reads TGTGCCAGCAGTTTGGGTGGGATTAGCTATGGCTACACCTTC. Its protein product is CASSLGGISYGYTF. The chain combines TRBV12-3 or TRBV12-4 with TRBJ1-2; D gene uncertain. CDR3 length: 14 amino acids. Trimming left V 3 bases short and J 4 bases short, with 12 bases between.

This clonotype was recorded a few times. V gene TRBV20-1 combines with J gene TRBJ2-7, with TRBD2 matching over 7 bases. The CDR3 is 15 residues long. The V gene end was trimmed by 1 base and the J gene end by 0 bases; junction bases not matched to a gene: 6. Germline loops: CDR1 DFQATT, CDR2 SNEGSKA (reference sequence). This CDR3 reads CSARVGGGSSYEQYF. The CDR3 coding sequence is TGCAGTGCTAGAGTCGGCGGGGGAAGCTCCTACGAGCAGTACTTC.

V usage is TRBV18 and J usage is TRBJ2-7; D tentatively reads TRBD1 or TRBD2 (6 bases each). V was pared by 2 bases and J by 4 bases, with 15 bases between. The CDR3 extends over 15 amino acids. CDR1 and CDR2 from the germline V gene are KGHSH and LQKENI. CDR3 sequence reads: CASSPRWGAQYEQYF. DNA of the CDR3: TGTGCCAGCTCACCAAGGTGGGGGGCCCAATACGAGCAGTACTTC.

This clonotype was seen more than once but under ten times. This chain joins TRBV7-2 and TRBJ1-6; a weak D match, TRBD1 (5 bases). The germline V and J ends were trimmed by 2 bases and 8 bases, with 10 bases remaining between them. Germline lookup yields CDR1 SGHTA and CDR2 FQGNSA. CDR3 length: 14 amino acids. Here the CDR3 DNA reads TGTGCCAGCAGCTTATTTCAGGGAGATTCACCCCTCCACTTT. It translates to CASSLFQGDSPLHF.